This T cell receptor beta chain emerged from a study of T cell responses to AZD1222 COVID-19 vaccine (dated by TCRdb to the early 2020s). For the wider study: AZD1222 recipients whose second dose came at about 4 weeks and those whose second dose came at about 12 weeks were combined into one group, since spike-specific TCR depth and breadth did not differ between the two schedules. TCR sequencing was performed for 230 to 250 trial participants, of whom about 200 were given two doses of AZD1222 and approximately 25 were given two doses of MenACWY control vaccine. Enrollment into the trials was organized by age into subgroups of 18-55, 56-69 and 70-plus years, and those subgroups contained roughly 140, 27 and 60 TCR-sequenced participants, respectively. Beyond this particular receptor, the publication reports: The 56-69-year group was small, and its depth increase did not reach significance, likely because of low power. Spike-specific TCR breadth and depth rose significantly after two AZD1222 doses compared with day 0 and with MenACWY recipients. Most participants were white British and females outnumbered males, and the authors suggested that clonal diversity may have been underestimated. Nearly half of unique spike-specific TCRs reportedly recognized epitopes outside regions mutated in the B.1.351 and B.1.1.7 variants. The vaccine-associated CD4 TCRs covered the entire spike protein, and the dominant responses fell in regions 160-218 and 743-854. Because no samples from the day 14 peak response were available, repertoires could be characterized only after the peak T cell response. Only 5 to 7 AZD1222 recipients were SARS-CoV-2 seropositive at baseline, limiting conclusions about previously exposed vaccinees.

Interpreted using the paper, the time point label stands for: baseline before first vaccination. Vaccinee samples were obtained from the UK trials COV001 and COV002, which included a single-blind randomized controlled phase 2/3 trial of AZD1222 (ChAdOx1 nCoV-19) in healthy adults. Trial participant PBMC samples were collected at day 0 and day 28 after the second dose for TCRbeta chain sequencing. V gives up 6 bases and J gives up 0 bases, and the segment between their germline ends measures 8 bases. From its cysteine to its phenylalanine, the CDR3 spans 13 amino acids. The sequence is cut down to CDR3 DNA, 39 bases in frame from base 1. CDR1 and CDR2 are read off the germline V gene (reference sequence) as LNHDA and SQIVND. The CDR3 regions of human TCRbeta chains were analyzed by immunosequencing. The authors processed their data as follows. Repertoire TCRs were matched against a reference library of SARS-CoV-2-specific TCRs generated with the MIRA antigen-specificity platform. Breadth meant the fraction of unique TCRs that were SARS-CoV-2-associated, whereas depth meant the fraction of total T cells that were SARS-CoV-2-associated. Using the MIRA data, each spike-specific TCR was mapped to the spike region that the TCR reacts to and placed in a CD4 or CD8 class. Log10-transformed breadth and depth values were compared by one-way ANOVA with Sidak's multiple comparisons tests. In its TCRdb copy, this immuneACCESS table keeps in-frame sequences only and misses some clones. Where compared with another copy, unresolved V genes explain less than half of these, and the others have no known cause. V, J and clone size are those of that table, while D and trimming were read from the DNA. In all, the sample holds 70,000 to 90,000 clones, and around nine tenths of those were seen once. The ten top clones hold about 2.9% of the sample.

As concerns this clone: The antigen this receptor binds is unknown. There are no base qualities to consult, and no much larger clone falls within one base.

This sequence originates from an adult in good health. The specimen was peripheral blood, collected on day 0 of AZD1222 vaccination. The V and J genes are TRBV19 and TRBJ1-2, with no confident D gene call. The CDR3 amino acid sequence is: CASRDKANYGYTF. Read as DNA, the sequence is TGTGCCAGTAGGGATAAAGCTAACTATGGCTACACCTTC.